These 27 T cell receptor beta chains were sequenced from one sample in a study of shared clonotypes between healthy human individuals. Generated by immunoSEQ multiplex PCR, the TCRdb table keeps only in-frame clones and is missing some. The sample holds millions of clones, around nine tenths seen once. The sample taken for sequencing was naive CD4+ T cells sorted from blood. Subset denoted: CD45RA+ positively selected. The receptors come from a man between 18 and 29 years old in good health.

The V gene is TRBV2, the J gene TRBJ2-1, with D possibly being TRBD2 (6 bases). Trimming removed 2 bases at V and 6 bases at J, with 11 bases between. The germline gives CDR1 SNHLY, CDR2 FYNNEI. This CDR3 spans 14 amino acids. The CDR3 reads CASSEQGLSNEQFF. CDR3 in DNA: TGTGCCAGCAGTGAACAAGGACTATCCAATGAGCAGTTCTTC.

As DNA, the CDR3 is TGTGCCAGCAGCTTAGGCGGGGGAGGAGCTTTCTTT. It specifies CASSLGGGGAFF. This sequence joins TRBV7-9 and TRBJ1-1, with D perhaps TRBD1 (5 bases). CDR1 is SEHNR, CDR2 FQNEAQ, per germline (reference sequence). V lost 1 base and J 10 bases, leaving 10 bases between the germline ends. The CDR3 has 12 residues.

The chain is built from TRBV6-1 and TRBJ1-5; the D is unclear. Germline CDR1 and CDR2: MNHNS and SASEGT. CDR3 size: 14 residues. The germline V and J ends were trimmed by 2 bases and 0 bases, with 5 bases remaining between them. The CDR3 loop reads CASSEYSSNQPQHF. CDR3 DNA sequence: TGTGCCAGCAGTGAATACAGTAGCAATCAGCCCCAGCATTTT.

The chain joins TRBV2 to TRBJ2-3, with 12 bases that match TRBD2. The V and J ends lost 7 bases and 6 bases, in that order; junction bases with no gene match: 8. There are 15 residues in the CDR3. In germline, CDR1 is SNHLY, CDR2 FYNNEI. As DNA, the CDR3 is TGTGCCAGCATCCCTCTAGCGGGAGGGTCGGATACGCAGTATTTT. Translating it yields CASIPLAGGSDTQYF.

Remarks on this clone: This sample includes further DNA sequences coding for the same CDR3. This rearrangement joins TRBV5-1 to TRBJ1-6, with D possibly matching TRBD1 (5 bases). The germline V gene encodes CDR1 SGHRS and CDR2 YFSETQ. CDR3 length: 14 residues. V was cut by 1 base and J by 6 bases, with 8 bases left in between. The CDR3 region is CASSLTGGNSPLHF. The DNA for the CDR3 is TGCGCCAGCAGCTTGACAGGTGGTAATTCACCCCTCCACTTT.

The rearrangement uses TRBV27 and TRBJ1-1; no firm D call. Trimming pared 4 bases from V and 4 bases from J, leaving 13 bases between. The CDR3 consists of 14 residues. CDR1 and CDR2 from the germline V gene are MNHEY and SMNVEV (reference sequence). The CDR3 sequence is CASSWTPGGTEAFF. For the CDR3, the DNA is TGTGCCAGCAGTTGGACCCCAGGAGGCACTGAAGCTTTCTTT.

The chain is built from TRBV27 and TRBJ2-1; D remains unclear. Germline assignment: CDR1 MNHEY and CDR2 SMNVEV (reference sequence). There are 14 residues in the CDR3. V was clipped by 3 bases and J by 5 bases, with 11 bases between them. CDR3: CASSLYRADNEQFF. The CDR3 nucleotides are TGTGCCAGCAGTTTGTATAGGGCCGACAATGAGCAGTTCTTC.

The chain joins TRBV6-6 to TRBJ2-7; no definite D call. Germline V lookup: CDR1 MNHNY, CDR2 SVGAGI (reference sequence). Trimming removed 2 bases from V and 1 base from J, with 9 bases in between. The CDR3 contains 14 residues. Written as DNA, the CDR3 is TGTGCCAGCAGTTACCGGCAAGATTCCTACGAGCAGTACTTC. This codes for CASSYRQDSYEQYF.

Comments on this clone: In the same sample, other DNA sequences code for this CDR3. The V gene is TRBV18, the J gene TRBJ2-5; D uncertain. The V gene's germline CDR1 is KGHSH and CDR2 LQKENI. V lost 3 bases to trimming and J lost 2 bases, with 4 bases between them. The CDR3 is 12 amino acids. CDR3 residues: CASSPRQETQYF. For the CDR3, the DNA is TGTGCCAGCTCACCCCGTCAAGAGACCCAGTACTTC.

CDR3 in amino acids: CASSADPPGDTQYF. CDR3 sequence (DNA): TGTGCCAGCAGTGCGGACCCCCCCGGGGATACGCAGTATTTT. This chain links TRBV2 with TRBJ2-3; D unresolved. The germline V and J ends were trimmed by 4 bases and 6 bases, with 14 bases remaining between them. Germline values: CDR1 SNHLY, CDR2 FYNNEI. CDR3 length equals 14 residues.

The chain has TRBV19 and TRBJ1-6; D not certain. This CDR3 spans 15 amino acids. V was clipped by 10 bases and J by 7 bases, with 20 bases between them. Germline CDR1 LNHDA, CDR2 SQIVND (reference sequence). CDR3 loop: CAISPSAAQNSPLHF. The DNA for the CDR3 is TGTGCCATCTCGCCTAGTGCAGCCCAAAATTCACCCCTCCACTTT.

The chain carries TRBV5-5 and TRBJ2-7, with D tentatively TRBD2 (6 bases). Between the trimmed V and J ends, which lost 9 bases and 4 bases, there was a span of 17 bases. The CDR3 spans 13 residues. Germline V gives CDR1 SGHKS, CDR2 YYEKEE (reference sequence). The DNA for the CDR3 is TGTGCCACCGCGGAGGGACTTCCTTACGAGCAGTACTTC. Amino acids: CATAEGLPYEQYF.

The chain has TRBV28 and TRBJ2-7; D is unclear. The germline V and J ends were trimmed by 5 bases and 7 bases, with 12 bases remaining between them. The CDR3 runs 12 residues. The germline V gene has CDR1 MDHEN and CDR2 SYDVKM. CDR3: CASSVRVFEQYF. CDR3 sequence (DNA): TGTGCCAGCAGTGTCCGGGTCTTTGAGCAGTACTTC.

The V call is TRBV6-4, the J call TRBJ1-2, with D tentatively TRBD1 (6 bases). Germline assignment: CDR1 MRHNA and CDR2 SNTAGT. The CDR3 consists of 13 residues. Between the trimmed V and J ends, which lost 4 bases and 7 bases, there was a span of 13 bases. CDR3 in amino acids: CASSAGHPSGYTF. The DNA for the CDR3 is TGTGCCAGCAGTGCGGGACATCCCAGTGGCTACACCTTC.

The CDR3 is CASSIREANSPLHF. The CDR3 DNA reads TGTGCCAGTAGTATCAGGGAGGCCAATTCACCCCTCCACTTT. The chain combines TRBV19 with TRBJ1-6, with D possibly matching TRBD1 (5 bases). Germline values: CDR1 LNHDA, CDR2 SQIVND (reference sequence). Deletions cut 3 bases from V and 7 bases from J, with 10 bases between. The CDR3 is 14 amino acids.

The V and J genes are TRBV6-5 and TRBJ1-6; D is unresolved. The CDR3 is made up of 14 amino acids. CDR1 is MNHEY and CDR2 is SVGAGI in the germline V gene. V lost 0 bases to trimming and J lost 9 bases, with 9 bases between them. CDR3 in DNA: TGTGCCAGCAGTTACTCTGGGGTGGGTTCACCCCTCCACTTT. Translating it yields CASSYSGVGSPLHF.

The count of this clone is one. The chain carries TRBV5-5 and TRBJ2-7, with D unclear. Trimming shortened V by 0 bases and J by 2 bases, and 12 bases separated the two germline ends. Germline V gene lookup returns CDR1 SGHKS and CDR2 YYEKEE (reference sequence). The CDR3 has 15 residues. The CDR3 DNA sequence: TGTGCCAGCAGCTTGGAATCCGGCAGCCCCTACGAGCAGTACTTC. Residues: CASSLESGSPYEQYF.

This clone is a singleton in its sample. This same CDR3 is encoded by further DNA sequences in the sample. This chain joins TRBV6-5 and TRBJ2-7; D may correspond to TRBD1 or TRBD2 (5 bases each). The CDR3 is made up of 13 amino acids. The V and J ends lost 2 bases and 3 bases respectively, with 8 bases between them. Per the germline V gene, CDR1 is MNHEY and CDR2 is SVGAGI. DNA of the CDR3: TGTGCCAGCAGTTACAAGAGGGGCTACGAGCAGTACTTC. The encoded protein is CASSYKRGYEQYF.

The gene calls are TRBV9 and TRBJ2-7; D not certain. CDR1 is SGDLS, CDR2 YYNGEE, per germline. V lost 4 bases to trimming and J lost 0 bases, with 17 bases between them. This CDR3 has 16 residues. The CDR3, as DNA: TGTGCCAGCAGCCCAAGAAGGTCCCTCAGCTCCTACGAGCAGTACTTC. This encodes CASSPRRSLSSYEQYF.

The V and J genes are TRBV15 and TRBJ2-1; no reliable D call. This CDR3 has 15 amino acids. Trimming removed 3 bases at V and 4 bases at J, with 13 bases between. Germline V CDR1 and CDR2: LNHNV, YYDKDF (reference sequence). CDR3 region: CATSSTEKVYNEQFF. The CDR3 coding sequence is TGTGCCACCAGCAGTACCGAGAAGGTTTACAATGAGCAGTTCTTC.

The chain uses TRBV6-5 and TRBJ2-1; TRBD2 matches 12 bases. The length of the CDR3 is 15 residues. CDR1 MNHEY and CDR2 SVGAGI come from the germline V gene. V gave up 5 bases and J gave up 9 bases; unmatched junction bases: 8. Here the CDR3 DNA reads TGTGCCAGCAGTCCAGGACTAGCGGGGCTAGGTGAGCAGTTCTTC. Amino acid sequence: CASSPGLAGLGEQFF.

DNA for the CDR3: TGTTCTACGGGTACTAATGAAAAACTGTTTTTT. This translates into CSTGTNEKLFF. The gene calls are TRBV28 and TRBJ1-4; no firm D call. Germline values: CDR1 MDHEN, CDR2 SYDVKM. The CDR3 has 11 residues.

V and J are TRBV6-4 and TRBJ2-1; D possibly corresponds to TRBD2 (6 bases). The CDR3 extends over 15 amino acids. Germline CDR1 and CDR2: MRHNA and SNTAGT. V lost 2 bases, J lost 10 bases, and 18 bases lay in between. For the CDR3, the DNA is TGTGCCAGCAGTGACCAGGCGGGGAGCTCGGGCGAGCAGTTCTTC. Protein: CASSDQAGSSGEQFF.

V usage is TRBV28 and J usage is TRBJ1-2; no firm D call. The ends were cut back, 4 bases at V and 3 bases at J, with 15 bases in the middle. This CDR3 contains 15 residues. Germline CDR1 is MDHEN and CDR2 is SYDVKM. CDR3 residues: CASSSGSATDYGYTF. DNA of the CDR3: TGTGCCAGCAGTTCGGGCTCTGCGACGGACTATGGCTACACCTTC.

The genes are TRBV9 and TRBJ2-7; 14 bases match TRBD2. The germline CDR1 and CDR2 sequences are SGDLS and YYNGEE. The trim removed 0 bases at V and 2 bases at J, leaving 10 bases unmatched. CDR3 size: 19 residues. The CDR3 coding sequence is TGTGCCAGCAGCGTAGTCGCGACTAGCGGGAGGGAGGGGACCTACGAGCAGTACTTC. Translation: CASSVVATSGREGTYEQYF.

The chain recombines TRBV7-2 with TRBJ2-2; 10 nucleotides align to TRBD2. The CDR3 is 16 residues long. Germline-derived CDR1 and CDR2 are SGHTA and FQGNSA. V shed 0 bases, J shed 6 bases, and the junction held 4 bases outside the gene matches. The CDR3 region is CASSLALGLASGELFF. The CDR3 DNA follows: TGTGCCAGCAGCTTAGCGTTGGGACTAGCGTCCGGGGAGCTGTTTTTT.

This clone was picked up a small number of times. V usage is TRBV10-1 and J usage is TRBJ1-5; TRBD1 is a possible D gene (5 bases). V was pared by 3 bases and J by 7 bases, with 10 bases between. Germline V CDR1 and CDR2: WNHNN, SYGVQD (reference sequence). The CDR3 is 13 residues long. The CDR3 loop reads CASSDRGGQPQHF. CDR3 in DNA: TGCGCCAGCAGTGATAGGGGAGGGCAGCCCCAGCATTTT.